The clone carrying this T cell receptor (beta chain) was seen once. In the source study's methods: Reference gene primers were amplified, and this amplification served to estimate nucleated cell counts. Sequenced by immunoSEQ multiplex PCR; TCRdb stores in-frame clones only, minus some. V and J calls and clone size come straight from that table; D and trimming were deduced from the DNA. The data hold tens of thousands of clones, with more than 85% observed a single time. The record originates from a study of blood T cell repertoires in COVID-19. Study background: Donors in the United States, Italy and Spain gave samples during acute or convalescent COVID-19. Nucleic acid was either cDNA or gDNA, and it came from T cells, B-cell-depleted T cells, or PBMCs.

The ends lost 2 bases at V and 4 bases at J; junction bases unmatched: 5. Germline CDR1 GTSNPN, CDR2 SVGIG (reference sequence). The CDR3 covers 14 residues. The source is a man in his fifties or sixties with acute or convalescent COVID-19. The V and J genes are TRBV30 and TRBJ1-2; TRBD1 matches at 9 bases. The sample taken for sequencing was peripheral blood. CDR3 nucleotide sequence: TGTGCCTGGAGTTACAGGGGGCTTGGCTATGGCTACACCTTC. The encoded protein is CAWSYRGLGYGYTF.